The next 10 T cell receptor beta chains were all read from a single sample in a study of cytomegalovirus exposure and HLA in healthy donors. The PCR contained 60 Vbeta and 13 Jbeta primers. Repertoires were generated with immunoSEQ multiplex PCR, while TCRdb's copy carries only in-frame clones and drops some. Of 100,000 or so clones listed, 76% were seen once; the top ten hold roughly an eighth. The sequencing input was PBMCs. The receptors were sampled from a woman between 40 and 50 years old in good health and CMV-seropositive.

The chain has TRBV18 and TRBJ2-2; 11 positions agree with TRBD1. Trimming removed 5 bases from V and 6 bases from J; junction bases left unmatched: 8. Germline CDR1 KGHSH, CDR2 LQKENI. This CDR3 contains 16 residues. The CDR3, as DNA: TGTGCCAGCTCATCAAGGACAGGGGGCTCTCCCGGGGAGCTGTTTTTT. As protein: CASSSRTGGSPGELFF.

V is TRBV5-4 and J is TRBJ1-2; 9 nucleotides align to TRBD1. Germline assignment: CDR1 SGHNT and CDR2 YYREEE (reference sequence). V was pared by 4 bases and J by 4 bases, with 5 bases of the junction left unmatched. This CDR3 has 14 amino acids. CDR3 nucleotide sequence: TGTGCCAGCAGCGGGACAGGGCTATCCTATGGCTACACCTTC. It specifies CASSGTGLSYGYTF.

The chain uses TRBV5-1 and TRBJ1-2; 8 bases are shared with TRBD1. CDR3 length: 17 residues. Germline loops: CDR1 SGHRS, CDR2 YFSETQ. With 3 bases clipped from V and 2 bases from J, the junction kept 12 bases outside the gene matches. CDR3: CASSSYLDRGGNYGYTF. CDR3 nucleotides: TGCGCCAGCAGCTCCTACCTAGACAGGGGAGGAAACTATGGCTACACCTTC.

The rearrangement joins TRBV6-5 to TRBJ2-1; possible D gene TRBD2, 7 bases. V lost 11 bases, J lost 7 bases, and 18 bases lay in between. The CDR3 runs 13 residues. Germline V CDR1 and CDR2: MNHEY, SVGAGI. The CDR3 protein is CAAAPGGRNEQFF. CDR3 nucleotides: TGTGCCGCCGCCCCGGGGGGCAGGAATGAGCAGTTCTTC.

The chain carries TRBV30 and TRBJ1-1; maybe TRBD1 (6 bases). From germline, CDR1 is GTSNPN and CDR2 SVGIG (reference sequence). The V and J ends lost 1 base and 8 bases respectively, with 17 bases between them. This CDR3 spans 14 amino acids. Here the CDR3 DNA reads TGTGCCTGGAGTGCTTTTCGCGGGGGCGGGGAAGCTTTCTTT. The encoded protein is CAWSAFRGGGEAFF.

The chain uses TRBV7-8 and TRBJ1-2; 7 bases map to TRBD1. The CDR3 loop spans 15 amino acids. V gave up 6 bases and J gave up 5 bases; unmatched junction bases: 12. Looked up from germline, CDR1 is SGHVS and CDR2 is FQNEAQ. CDR3 coding DNA: TGTGCCAGCAGTCAGACAGGGTCATTAGGATATGGCTACACCTTC. This sequence encodes CASSQTGSLGYGYTF.

The V gene is TRBV7-9, the J gene TRBJ1-1; no clear D. The germline gives CDR1 SEHNR, CDR2 FQNEAQ (reference sequence). The V gene lost 4 bases and the J gene lost 2 bases, with 11 bases spanning the gap. The CDR3 contains 14 residues. The CDR3 bases are TGTGCCAGCAGCTCAATCGGACTCAACACTGAAGCTTTCTTT. Residues: CASSSIGLNTEAFF.

This clone was observed once. V and J are TRBV6-1 and TRBJ2-3; TRBD2 matches 9 bases. CDR1 and CDR2 from the germline V gene are MNHNS and SASEGT. The CDR3 has 14 amino acids. After removal of 6 bases from V and 7 bases from J, the junction contained 8 bases not matched to a gene. CDR3 nucleotides: TGTGCCAGCAGATCGACTAGCGGTACGAATACGCAGTATTTT. Amino acids: CASRSTSGTNTQYF.

This sequence joins TRBV7-9 and TRBJ1-4, with 8 bases matching TRBD1. Germline V gene sequence: CDR1 SEHNR, CDR2 FQNEAQ (reference sequence). The junction had 2 bases not matched to a gene; V was cut back by 3 bases and J by 5 bases. The CDR3 has 14 amino acids. The CDR3 bases are TGTGCCAGCAGCTTCCAGGGGGCCAATGAAAAACTGTTTTTT. Its protein product is CASSFQGANEKLFF.

Turning to this clone: The sample holds other DNA sequences that translate to the same CDR3. This rearrangement joins TRBV5-1 to TRBJ1-1; 7 bases fit TRBD1. CDR3 length: 14 residues. Germline lookup yields CDR1 SGHRS and CDR2 YFSETQ. The V gene end was trimmed by 4 bases and the J gene end by 4 bases; junction bases not matched to a gene: 7. The CDR3: CASSGGTVGTEAFF. CDR3 coding DNA: TGCGCCAGCAGCGGAGGGACAGTAGGCACTGAAGCTTTCTTT.